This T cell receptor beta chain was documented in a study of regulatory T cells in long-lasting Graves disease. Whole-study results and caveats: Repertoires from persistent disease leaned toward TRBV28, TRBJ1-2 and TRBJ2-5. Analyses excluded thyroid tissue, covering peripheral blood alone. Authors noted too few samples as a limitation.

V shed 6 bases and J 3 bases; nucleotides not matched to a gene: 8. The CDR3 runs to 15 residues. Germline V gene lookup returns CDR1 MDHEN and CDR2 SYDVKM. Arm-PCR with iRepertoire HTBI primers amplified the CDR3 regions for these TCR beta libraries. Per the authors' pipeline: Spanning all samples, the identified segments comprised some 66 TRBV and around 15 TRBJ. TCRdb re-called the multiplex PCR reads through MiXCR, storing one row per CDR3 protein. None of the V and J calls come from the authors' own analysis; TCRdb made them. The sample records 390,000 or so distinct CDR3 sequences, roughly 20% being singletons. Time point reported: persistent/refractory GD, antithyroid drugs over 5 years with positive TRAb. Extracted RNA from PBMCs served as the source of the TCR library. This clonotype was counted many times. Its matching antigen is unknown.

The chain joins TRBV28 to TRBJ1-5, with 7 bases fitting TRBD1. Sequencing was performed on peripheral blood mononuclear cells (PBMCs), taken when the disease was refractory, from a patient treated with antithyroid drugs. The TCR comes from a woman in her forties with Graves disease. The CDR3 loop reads CASRPGQSLNQPQHF. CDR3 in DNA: TGTGCCAGCAGACCGGGACAGTCCCTCAATCAGCCCCAGCATTTT.